These 22 T cell receptor beta chains were sequenced from one sample in a study of HIV-infected children after antiretroviral therapy interruption. The treatment: PENTA 11 planned treatment interruption arm or continuous ART arm. Unique molecular identifiers were included in an RNA-based 3' RACE TCR library. MiXCR was run by TCRdb on the 3' RACE reads, yielding one entry per CDR3 protein. The table has tens of thousands of distinct CDR3 sequences, 4.3% seen once; the top ten hold 0.6% to 0.85%. The sample consisted of CD45RA+ CD4+ T cells from PBMCs, pooled from several time points, taken from a donor given antiretroviral therapy, either interrupted or continuous. Subset denoted: naive CD4+ CD45RA+ CD45RO- T cells. These receptors all stem from a pool of human donors with HIV.

This clonotype was found many times. The rearrangement uses TRBV15 and TRBJ1-2; D remains ambiguous. The CDR3 sequence is 14 residues long. V was clipped by 5 bases and J by 0 bases, with 10 bases between them. Germline V gene sequence: CDR1 LNHNV, CDR2 YYDKDF (reference sequence). The CDR3 loop is CATSVRISNYGYTF. CDR3 DNA: TGTGCCACCAGCGTCCGAATTTCTAACTATGGCTACACCTTC.

This clonotype came up many times. The rearrangement links TRBV28 to TRBJ1-1, with no clear D. Germline V gene data show CDR1 as MDHEN and CDR2 as SYDVKM. V lost 6 bases and J lost 1, with 9 bases in between. This CDR3 has 13 residues. The CDR3 reads CASRTTANTEAFF. CDR3 nucleotides: TGTGCCAGCAGGACGACCGCGAACACTGAAGCTTTCTTT.

V gene TRBV2 combines with J gene TRBJ2-6, with 7 bases matching TRBD2. Losses at the gene ends were 3 bases for V and 12 bases for J; bases not matched to a gene: 5. Germline CDR1 is SNHLY and CDR2 is FYNNEI. This CDR3 comprises 13 residues. The CDR3 sequence is CASSDTSVPVLTF. The CDR3 DNA is TGTGCCAGCAGTGATACTAGCGTCCCCGTCCTGACTTTC.

This clonotype was observed a few times. This chain links TRBV6-5 with TRBJ2-7; D gene unclear. CDR3 length: 16 residues. Trimming cost V 4 bases and J 4 bases, with 20 bases left between them. The V gene's germline CDR1 is MNHEY and CDR2 SVGAGI. The CDR3 nucleotides are TGTGCCAGCAGTTTCCGGAAATCCAATATCCCGTACGAGCAGTACTTC. Amino acid sequence: CASSFRKSNIPYEQYF.

The chain employs TRBV30 and TRBJ1-1, with 7 bases aligning to TRBD1. Germline V gene data show CDR1 as GTSNPN and CDR2 as SVGIG (reference sequence). V was clipped by 2 bases and J by 9 bases; unmatched bases: 6. This CDR3 spans 12 amino acids. CDR3: CAWSILQGKAFF. CDR3 sequence (DNA): TGTGCCTGGAGTATCTTACAGGGGAAAGCTTTCTTT.

There are many counts of this clonotype. V is TRBV5-1 and J is TRBJ2-1; D ambiguous. Trimming took off 0 bases at V and 0 bases at J, with 7 bases between the two ends. The CDR3 extends over 15 amino acids. Germline-derived CDR1 and CDR2 are SGHRS and YFSETQ. CDR3 DNA sequence: TGCGCCAGCAGCTTGGTACAGATCTCCTACAATGAGCAGTTCTTC. Translating it yields CASSLVQISYNEQFF.

J is TRBJ2-6 and V is TRBV27; D ambiguous. Trimming left V 2 bases short and J 0 bases short, with 5 bases between. The length of the CDR3 is 15 residues. Germline V gene data show CDR1 as MNHEY and CDR2 as SMNVEV (reference sequence). The CDR3 reads CASSLGRSGANVLTF. CDR3 bases: TGTGCCAGCAGTTTAGGGCGCTCTGGGGCCAACGTCCTGACTTTC.

This clonotype showed up just a few times. V and J are TRBV19 and TRBJ1-2; no firm D call. Germline lookup yields CDR1 LNHDA and CDR2 SQIVND (reference sequence). The CDR3 loop spans 14 amino acids. V lost 11 bases and J 3 bases, leaving 19 bases between the germline ends. This CDR3 is CAPERQGLDYGYTF. Written as DNA, the CDR3 is TGTGCCCCTGAAAGGCAAGGGTTGGACTATGGCTACACCTTC.

The sample holds many counts of this clonotype. The chain carries TRBV5-1 and TRBJ1-4, with D unclear. The CDR3 has 13 amino acids. V gave up 0 bases and J gave up 8 bases, with 8 bases separating them. Germline CDR1 reads SGHRS; CDR2 reads YFSETQ. The CDR3: CASSLEQEEKLFF. CDR3 in DNA: TGCGCCAGCAGCTTGGAACAAGAAGAAAAACTGTTTTTT.

This clonotype has at least ten counts. The rearrangement links TRBV6-5 to TRBJ2-7; 10 nucleotides align to TRBD1. Germline loops: CDR1 MNHEY, CDR2 SVGAGI. Unmatched junction bases numbered 6, after V lost 2 bases and J lost 5 bases. This CDR3 has 15 amino acids. The DNA for the CDR3 is TGTGCCAGCAGTTACGGGACAGGGGCGCTCAACGAGCAGTACTTC. Amino acid sequence: CASSYGTGALNEQYF.

Many counts were recorded for this clonotype. As DNA, the CDR3 is TGTGCCAGCAGTTCCTCCTTGGCGCAGGGGGCCCCCTACGAGCAGTACTTC. Protein product: CASSSSLAQGAPYEQYF. The chain employs TRBV28 and TRBJ2-7, with 8 bases identical to TRBD1. Germline trimming cut 4 bases from V and 2 bases from J; bases unmatched to any gene: 13. Germline V gene sequence: CDR1 MDHEN, CDR2 SYDVKM. The CDR3 is 17 amino acids.

This clonotype has ten or more counts. This rearrangement joins TRBV6-1 to TRBJ1-5; tentative D call: TRBD1 (5 bases). The V gene's germline CDR1 is MNHNS and CDR2 SASEGT. The ends were cut back, 5 bases at V and 2 bases at J, with 13 bases in the middle. The CDR3 has 15 residues. The CDR3 bases are TGTGCCAGCAGTTTTTATCAGGGAGGCAATCAGCCCCAGCATTTT. The encoded protein is CASSFYQGGNQPQHF.

This clonotype was found a few times. One end of the junction varies from germline; a read error may be responsible. V is TRBV2 and J is TRBJ2-7; 7 bases are shared with TRBD1. The CDR3 spans 12 residues. Looked up from germline, CDR1 is SNHLY and CDR2 is FYNNEI. CDR3 DNA: TGTGCCAGCAGTTATTATCCGGGACAGCTTAACTTC. This gives the protein CASSYYPGQLNF.

There are many counts of this clonotype. This sequence joins TRBV18 and TRBJ2-5; D is ambiguous. Trimming took 2 bases from V and 1 from J, leaving 5 bases between them. Germline-derived CDR1 and CDR2 are KGHSH and LQKENI. The CDR3 runs to 13 residues. The CDR3 coding sequence is TGTGCCAGCTCACCAGGTTCCCAAGAGACCCAGTACTTC. Amino acid sequence: CASSPGSQETQYF. Variable domain in full (rest from reference TRBV18 and TRBJ2-5): NAGVMQNPRHLVRRRGQEARLRCSPMKGHSHVYWYRQLPEEGLKFMVYLQKENIIDESGMPKERFSAEFPKEGPSILRIQQVVRGDSAAYFCASSPGSQETQYFGPGTRLLVL.

This clonotype was found many times. This rearrangement joins TRBV28 to TRBJ1-5, with 7 bases identical to TRBD1. V lost 7 bases, J lost 2 bases, and 11 bases stayed unmatched. Germline V CDR1 and CDR2: MDHEN, SYDVKM. The CDR3 spans 16 residues. CDR3 sequence: CASKERGREGNQPQHF. As DNA, the CDR3 is TGTGCCAGCAAAGAAAGGGGGCGAGAAGGCAATCAGCCCCAGCATTTT.

Ten or more counts support this clonotype. V and J are TRBV3-1 and TRBJ2-3; D might be TRBD1 (6 bases). The V gene's germline CDR1 is LGHDT and CDR2 YNNKEL (reference sequence). V was shortened by 9 bases and J by 4 bases, with 14 bases between the two germline ends. The CDR3 is made up of 13 amino acids. DNA for the CDR3: TGTGCCAGTATGGGACATACGGCAGATACGCAGTATTTT. Translation: CASMGHTADTQYF.

This clonotype was detected ten times or more. This chain connects TRBV20-1 to TRBJ1-5, with unresolved D. Per germline, CDR1 DFQATT and CDR2 SNEGSKA (reference sequence). The CDR3 has 13 amino acids. V was clipped by 7 bases and J by 4 bases, with 14 bases between them. CDR3 sequence: CSGLSASNQPQHF. The CDR3 DNA is TGCAGTGGCCTATCCGCAAGTAATCAGCCCCAGCATTTT.

This clonotype was seen only a few times. The genes are TRBV12-3 or TRBV12-4 and TRBJ2-1; no reliable D call. This CDR3 has 13 residues. V was trimmed by 5 bases and J by 7 bases, leaving 12 bases between them. The CDR3, as DNA: TGTGCCAGCAGTCCTATTAACTTGAATGAGCAGTTCTTC. This sequence encodes CASSPINLNEQFF.

This clonotype was recorded many times. The chain employs TRBV7-2 and TRBJ2-6, with D unresolved. Trimming removed 2 bases at V and 0 bases at J, with 8 bases between. Germline CDR1 SGHTA, CDR2 FQGNSA. This CDR3 has 16 residues. The CDR3 region has the DNA TGTGCCAGCAGCTTAAGCAGAAGCTCTGGGGCCAACGTCCTGACTTTC. This encodes CASSLSRSSGANVLTF.

At least ten counts were recorded for this clonotype. The chain combines TRBV2 with TRBJ2-6; D not certain. This CDR3 spans 14 amino acids. Per the germline V gene, CDR1 is SNHLY and CDR2 is FYNNEI. Trimming shortened V by 7 bases and J by 4 bases, and 11 bases separated the two germline ends. CDR3 region: CASNPRSGANVLTF. The CDR3 nucleotides are TGTGCCAGCAATCCCCGCAGCGGGGCCAACGTCCTGACTTTC. Supplemented by reference TRBV2 and TRBJ2-6, the full variable domain reads EPEVTQTPSHQVTQMGQEVILRCVPISNHLYFYWYRQILGQKVEFLVSFYNNEISEKSEIFDDQFSVERPDGSNFTLKIRSTKLEDSAMYFCASNPRSGANVLTFGAGSRLTVL.

This clonotype was observed many times. This rearrangement joins TRBV20-1 to TRBJ2-6; no firm D call. V was trimmed by 3 bases and J by 0 bases, leaving 3 bases between them. This CDR3 comprises 13 residues. CDR1 DFQATT and CDR2 SNEGSKA come from the germline V gene (reference sequence). CDR3 region: CSASPSGANVLTF. For the CDR3, the DNA is TGCAGTGCTAGTCCCTCTGGGGCCAACGTCCTGACTTTC.

The V gene is TRBV24-1, the J gene TRBJ2-1; unclear D gene. Trimming pared 3 bases from V and 5 bases from J, leaving 16 bases between. Germline V gene data show CDR1 as KGHDR and CDR2 as SFDVKD. The CDR3 extends over 16 amino acids. The CDR3 DNA follows: TGTGCCACCAGTGATGCCGGGCCAAGATCCCACAATGAGCAGTTCTTC. Translated: CATSDAGPRSHNEQFF.